What follows describes a single T cell receptor (beta chain). Methods used by the authors: Estimates of nucleated cell counts were drawn from the amplification of reference gene primers. The repertoire was sequenced with immunoSEQ multiplex PCR; TCRdb's copy has only in-frame clones and lacks some. Clone size and V and J calls were adopted from that table, with D and trimming inferred from the DNA. The sample holds some 260,000 clones; approximately 86% are singletons and the top ten take about 6%. Individuals drawn from 20 to 30 US areas were about 18 to 90 years old. Clinical histories supplied by participants themselves formed the basis of cohort assignment. The data belong to a study of blood T cell repertoires in COVID-19. Study-wide context: Samples taken during acute and convalescent COVID-19 were collected in the United States, Italy and Spain.

The CDR3 totals 16 residues. V was clipped by 1 base and J by 2 bases, with 15 bases between them. Germline V CDR1 and CDR2: SGHAT, FQNNGV. Sequencing input: PBMCs or T cells enriched from blood (not recorded which). The sequence was obtained from a woman aged 25 to 39 with acute COVID-19. The chain couples TRBV11-2 to TRBJ2-7; the D gene is possibly TRBD1 (5 bases). The CDR3: CASSLGADIDAYEQYF. CDR3 DNA sequence: TGTGCCAGCAGCTTAGGGGCGGACATTGACGCCTACGAGCAGTACTTC.